The 32 T cell receptor beta chains in this list originate from one sample, sequenced in a study of blood T cell repertoires in COVID-19. Generated by immunoSEQ multiplex PCR, the TCRdb table keeps only in-frame clones and is missing some. The sample consists of about 200,000 clones, roughly 81% of them appearing once. The sequenced material came from peripheral blood. These receptors were collected from a woman of 80 years or more with acute or convalescent COVID-19.

The CDR3 is CASSPQGLSNSPLHF. The CDR3 DNA follows: TGTGCCAGCAGCCCTCAGGGACTTTCCAATTCACCCCTCCACTTT. This rearrangement joins TRBV7-2 to TRBJ1-6, with D maybe TRBD1 (5 bases). The CDR3 totals 15 residues. V lost 5 bases and J lost 7, with 15 bases in between. The germline V gene has CDR1 SGHTA and CDR2 FQGNSA.

In this sample, this clone turned up once. This rearrangement joins TRBV4-2 to TRBJ2-1, with 7 bases that match TRBD1. After removal of 0 bases from V and 5 bases from J, the junction contained 10 bases not matched to a gene. This CDR3 is 17 amino acids long. The germline gives CDR1 LGHNA, CDR2 YNFKEQ. In nucleotides, the CDR3 is TGTGCCAGCAGCCAAGATTTTACAGGGGATAGGAACAATGAGCAGTTCTTC. Translation gives CASSQDFTGDRNNEQFF.

V gene TRBV5-4 combines with J gene TRBJ2-3, with 10 bases fitting TRBD2. Per the germline V gene, CDR1 is SGHNT and CDR2 is YYREEE (reference sequence). The CDR3 totals 16 residues. V was clipped by 0 bases and J by 4 bases; unmatched bases: 5. This chain's CDR3 is CASSLASGRSADTQYF. The CDR3 DNA reads TGTGCCAGCAGCTTGGCTAGCGGGAGATCTGCAGATACGCAGTATTTT.

The chain has TRBV5-1 and TRBJ1-2; D is perhaps TRBD1 (6 bases). The CDR3 length is 14 residues. Looked up from germline, CDR1 is SGHRS and CDR2 is YFSETQ. Trimming left V 2 bases short and J 6 bases short, with 14 bases between. CDR3 DNA sequence: TGCGCCAGCAGCTTTACTACAGGGTTAAATGGCTACACCTTC. The encoded protein is CASSFTTGLNGYTF.

The sample holds a few counts of this clone. The chain couples TRBV28 to TRBJ2-5; possible D gene TRBD1, 6 bases. Trimming left V 2 bases short and J 5 bases short, with 18 bases between. The CDR3 sequence is 16 residues long. Germline V gives CDR1 MDHEN, CDR2 SYDVKM. DNA for the CDR3: TGTGCCAGCAGTTTAAAGGCAGGGGCTACTTGGGAGACCCAGTACTTC. Encoded protein: CASSLKAGATWETQYF.

The gene calls are TRBV19 and TRBJ2-5; tentatively, D is TRBD1 (6 bases). This CDR3 contains 14 residues. Germline assignment: CDR1 LNHDA and CDR2 SQIVND (reference sequence). The V end lost 6 bases, the J end lost 2 bases, and 13 bases lay between the germline ends. The CDR3 spells CASRGPRGQETQYF. CDR3 sequence (DNA): TGTGCCAGTAGGGGGCCTAGGGGGCAAGAGACCCAGTACTTC.

This chain links TRBV7-2 with TRBJ1-1; D remains unclear. The germline V and J ends were trimmed by 2 bases and 5 bases, with 9 bases remaining between them. This CDR3 has 13 residues. Per germline, CDR1 SGHTA and CDR2 FQGNSA. The CDR3 region has the DNA TGTGCCAGCAGCTTAACGGAGAGGACTGAAGCTTTCTTT. Its translation: CASSLTERTEAFF.

On this clone: One end of the junction fails to match germline, which may point to a read error. This chain links TRBV5-6 with TRBJ1-6, with TRBD1 identical over 12 bases. The length of the CDR3 is 16 residues. From germline, CDR1 is SGHDT and CDR2 YYEEEE. In DNA form, the CDR3 reads TGTGCCAGCAGCTGGGGACAGGGGGCTTATAGTTCACCCCTCCACTTT. Translating gives CASSWGQGAYSSPLHF.

The chain carries TRBV28 and TRBJ1-2; 10 nucleotides line up with TRBD1. The CDR3 runs to 17 residues. CDR1 is MDHEN and CDR2 is SYDVKM in the germline V gene. J lost 4 bases, V lost 6 bases, and 14 bases had no gene match. This CDR3 reads CASSPMTGGGGVYGYTF. The CDR3 region has the DNA TGTGCCAGCAGCCCGATGACAGGGGGCGGGGGAGTCTATGGCTACACCTTC.

This clone was counted once. In DNA form, the CDR3 reads TGTGCCATCTCAGCGGGTCCCGTCGGCGGCTACACCTTC. Its protein product is CAISAGPVGGYTF. V and J are TRBV24-1 and TRBJ1-2; D gene ambiguous. This CDR3 has 13 residues. CDR1 and CDR2 (germline): KGHDR, SFDVKD. Trimming shortened V by 11 bases and J by 8 bases, and 20 bases separated the two germline ends.

The chain combines TRBV7-8 with TRBJ2-3; 7 nucleotides match TRBD1. CDR1 SGHVS and CDR2 FQNEAQ come from the germline V gene. The ends lost 1 base at V and 6 bases at J; junction bases unmatched: 7. The CDR3 covers 15 residues. The CDR3 bases are TGTGCCAGCAGCTTAGGAAAACAGGGGTCGGATACGCAGTATTTT. Protein sequence: CASSLGKQGSDTQYF. The whole variable domain, filled in from reference TRBV7-8 and TRBJ2-3, reads GAGVSQSPRYKVAKRGQDVALRCDPISGHVSLFWYQQALGQGPEFLTYFQNEAQLDKSGLPSDRFFAERPEGSVSTLKIQRTQQEDSAVYLCASSLGKQGSDTQYFGPGTRLTVL.

The chain recombines TRBV6-2 or TRBV6-3 with TRBJ1-6; D unresolved. Between the trimmed V and J ends, which lost 5 bases and 10 bases, there was a span of 9 bases. Germline assignment: CDR1 MNHEY and CDR2 SVGEGT. The CDR3 spans 12 residues. Here the CDR3 DNA reads TGTGCCAGCAGTCGGAGCAGCTCACCCCTCCACTTT. Encoded protein: CASSRSSSPLHF.

This clone has only one observation. The rearrangement links TRBV7-9 to TRBJ2-3; 9 bases map to TRBD2. Trimming at V came to 6 bases and at J to 2 bases, leaving 15 bases not matched to a gene. The CDR3 runs 18 residues. The V gene's germline CDR1 is SEHNR and CDR2 FQNEAQ (reference sequence). This chain's CDR3 is CASSARAGGPSLTDTQYF. The CDR3 nucleotides read TGTGCCAGCAGTGCCCGAGCGGGAGGCCCATCCCTCACAGATACGCAGTATTTT.

The chain couples TRBV29-1 to TRBJ2-5; TRBD2 is a possible D gene (7 bases). This CDR3 contains 16 residues. V gave up 0 bases and J gave up 2 bases, with 16 bases separating them. Germline V gene sequence: CDR1 SQVTM, CDR2 ANQGSEA. Written as DNA, the CDR3 is TGCAGCGTTGAAGAGGGGGGGGCCCAGTTTCAAGAGACCCAGTACTTC. Protein: CSVEEGGAQFQETQYF.

The chain is built from TRBV18 and TRBJ1-2; 7 bases map to TRBD1. V trimming: 5 bases; J trimming: 6 bases; junction bases outside the gene matches: 6. The CDR3 runs to 13 residues. The germline V gene has CDR1 KGHSH and CDR2 LQKENI. The chain's CDR3 is CASSSTQGDGYTF. As DNA, the CDR3 is TGTGCCAGCTCATCCACTCAGGGGGATGGCTACACCTTC.

V usage is TRBV9 and J usage is TRBJ2-7; D is possibly TRBD1 (5 bases). The V and J ends lost 3 bases and 6 bases respectively, with 10 bases between them. Germline CDR1 is SGDLS and CDR2 is YYNGEE. This CDR3 has 12 residues. The chain's CDR3 is CASSEQGFEQYF. The CDR3 DNA follows: TGTGCCAGCAGCGAGCAGGGCTTCGAGCAGTACTTC.

This clone has only a few counts. The gene calls are TRBV3-1 (or the pseudogene TRBV3-2) and TRBJ1-5; a possible D gene is TRBD1 (6 bases). V was cut by 0 bases and J by 3 bases, with 12 bases left in between. CDR3 length equals 16 residues. CDR1 and CDR2 from the germline V gene are LGHDT and YNNKEL (reference sequence). The CDR3 region is CASSQDLDRYNQPQHF. DNA of the CDR3: TGTGCCAGCAGCCAAGATCTGGACAGATACAATCAGCCCCAGCATTTT.

The CDR3 reads CASSHKNSMNTEAFF. The CDR3 DNA is TGTGCCAGCTCACACAAGAACAGCATGAACACTGAAGCTTTCTTT. The chain joins TRBV18 to TRBJ1-1; the D is unclear. Germline assignment: CDR1 KGHSH and CDR2 LQKENI. This CDR3 contains 15 residues. V was clipped by 4 bases and J by 0 bases, with 12 bases between them. Complete variable domain (other parts from reference TRBV18 and TRBJ1-1): NAGVMQNPRHLVRRRGQEARLRCSPMKGHSHVYWYRQLPEEGLKFMVYLQKENIIDESGMPKERFSAEFPKEGPSILRIQQVVRGDSAAYFCASSHKNSMNTEAFFGQGTRLTVV.

Written as DNA, the CDR3 is TGTGCCAGCAGCTTAGGGCCCTTTGGCAATCAGCCCCAGCATTTT. Its protein is CASSLGPFGNQPQHF. The rearrangement joins TRBV11-2 to TRBJ1-5; D is ambiguous. The CDR3 is made up of 15 amino acids. From germline, CDR1 is SGHAT and CDR2 FQNNGV. V was cut by 1 base and J by 2 bases, with 9 bases left in between.

This clone was seen a few times. The chain employs TRBV7-8 and TRBJ1-2; possible D gene TRBD1, 6 bases. The CDR3 extends over 17 amino acids. The germline V gene has CDR1 SGHVS and CDR2 FQNEAQ. V dropped 4 bases and J dropped 7 bases, with 25 bases sitting between them. DNA for the CDR3: TGTGCCAGCAGCTCAAGCAGTGGGACACCGTCTTTTCGTGGCTACACCTTC. It specifies CASSSSSGTPSFRGYTF.

This chain connects TRBV28 to TRBJ1-3; maybe TRBD1 (5 bases). V was pared by 6 bases and J by 1 base, with 10 bases between. Germline lookup yields CDR1 MDHEN and CDR2 SYDVKM. This CDR3 has 14 amino acids. The CDR3 protein is CASRPGGSGNTIYF. CDR3 DNA sequence: TGTGCCAGCAGACCCGGGGGGTCTGGAAACACCATATATTTT.

The rearrangement uses TRBV7-2 and TRBJ2-1; unclear D gene. Germline V lookup: CDR1 SGHTA, CDR2 FQGNSA. The CDR3 has 15 residues. Deletions cut 2 bases from V and 0 bases from J, with 8 bases between. CDR3 nucleotides: TGTGCCAGCAGCTTATCCAGTAACTCCTACAATGAGCAGTTCTTC. It is translated as CASSLSSNSYNEQFF.

V is TRBV5-4 and J is TRBJ1-1; 7 bases agree with TRBD1. CDR3 length: 14 residues. V lost 1 base to trimming and J lost 4 bases; unmatched junction nucleotides: 4. Germline assignment: CDR1 SGHNT and CDR2 YYREEE (reference sequence). DNA of the CDR3: TGTGCCAGCAGCTTGAACAGGGGTAGCACTGAAGCTTTCTTT. Its translation: CASSLNRGSTEAFF.

The rearrangement uses TRBV7-2 and TRBJ1-1; 7 nucleotides agree with TRBD1. V shed 6 bases, J shed 1 base, and the junction held 5 bases outside the gene matches. CDR1 is SGHTA, CDR2 FQGNSA, per germline. The CDR3 is made up of 14 amino acids. CDR3 nucleotides: TGTGCCAGCAGTTTCAGACAGGGGAACACTGAAGCTTTCTTT. It specifies CASSFRQGNTEAFF.

V gene TRBV2 combines with J gene TRBJ2-7, with 7 bases that match TRBD1. The CDR3 spans 15 residues. In germline, CDR1 is SNHLY, CDR2 FYNNEI. The trim removed 2 bases at V and 4 bases at J, leaving 8 bases unmatched. CDR3: CASSERGRGSYEQYF. The CDR3 DNA is TGTGCCAGCAGTGAAAGGGGCAGGGGGTCTTACGAGCAGTACTTC.

The chain carries TRBV7-8 and TRBJ2-4; 11 positions agree with TRBD2. The length of the CDR3 is 18 residues. The V and J ends lost 5 bases and 3 bases, in that order; junction bases with no gene match: 12. Germline CDR1 reads SGHVS; CDR2 reads FQNEAQ. The CDR3 spells CASSPGVLAGVFKNIQYF. The CDR3 coding sequence is TGTGCCAGCAGCCCAGGGGTACTAGCGGGAGTTTTCAAAAACATTCAGTACTTC.

This clone was recorded once. V is TRBV30 and J is TRBJ2-3; 10 bases fit TRBD1. Germline loops: CDR1 GTSNPN, CDR2 SVGIG (reference sequence). The V gene end was trimmed by 5 bases and the J gene end by 2 bases; junction bases not matched to a gene: 7. This CDR3 is built from 15 residues. The CDR3 region is CAWDMGQGPTDTQYF. The CDR3 DNA is TGTGCCTGGGATATGGGACAGGGGCCCACAGATACGCAGTATTTT.

The chain joins TRBV5-1 to TRBJ1-4; D gene unclear. Between the trimmed V and J ends, which lost 2 bases and 4 bases, there was a span of 9 bases. Germline CDR1 and CDR2: SGHRS and YFSETQ. This CDR3 contains 14 residues. The CDR3 bases are TGCGCCAGCAGCTTCAACTCGGGTAATGAAAAACTGTTTTTT. It encodes CASSFNSGNEKLFF.

J is TRBJ2-3 and V is TRBV2; no clear D gene. The CDR3 has 17 amino acids. V was shortened by 4 bases and J by 3 bases, with 20 bases between the two germline ends. CDR1 SNHLY and CDR2 FYNNEI come from the germline V gene. CDR3 region: CASSGPPQAPTTDTQYF. In DNA, the CDR3 is TGTGCCAGCAGTGGCCCTCCCCAAGCTCCCACTACAGATACGCAGTATTTT.

Comments on this clone: A junction boundary mismatches the germline segment, possibly from a read error. This sequence joins TRBV9 and TRBJ2-7; perhaps TRBD1 as D (6 bases). The CDR3 is 13 amino acids. Germline V gene lookup returns CDR1 SGDLS and CDR2 YYNGEE. CDR3 nucleotide sequence: TGTGTCAGCAGCGTAGGGACATGGGGAGAGCAGTACTTC. Protein product: CVSSVGTWGEQYF.

This sequence joins TRBV30 and TRBJ1-5; tentative D call: TRBD1 (6 bases). Per germline, CDR1 GTSNPN and CDR2 SVGIG (reference sequence). Trimming cost V 6 bases and J 3 bases, with 12 bases left between them. The CDR3 is made up of 13 amino acids. The chain's CDR3 is CACAGGHNQPQHF. The CDR3 nucleotides are TGTGCCTGCGCGGGGGGACACAATCAGCCCCAGCATTTT.

The chain is built from TRBV29-1 and TRBJ2-7; 8 bases align to TRBD2. The germline V gene encodes CDR1 SQVTM and CDR2 ANQGSEA. This CDR3 is 15 amino acids long. Trimming took 3 bases from V and 3 from J; bases not matched to a gene: 10. The CDR3 sequence: CSVDGIAGSRYEQYF. The CDR3 DNA follows: TGCAGCGTTGATGGGATAGCGGGAAGTCGCTACGAGCAGTACTTC.